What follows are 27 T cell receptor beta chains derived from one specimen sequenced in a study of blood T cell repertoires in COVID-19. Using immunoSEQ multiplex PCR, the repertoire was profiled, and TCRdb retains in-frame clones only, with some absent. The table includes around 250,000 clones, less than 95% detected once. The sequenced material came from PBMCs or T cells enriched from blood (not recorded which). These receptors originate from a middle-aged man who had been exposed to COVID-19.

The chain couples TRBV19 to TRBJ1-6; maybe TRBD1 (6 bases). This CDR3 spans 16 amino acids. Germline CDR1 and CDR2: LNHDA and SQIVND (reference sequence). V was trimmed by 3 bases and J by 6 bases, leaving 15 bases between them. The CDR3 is CASSISGGRGNSPLHF. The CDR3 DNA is TGTGCCAGTAGTATTTCGGGGGGCCGGGGTAATTCACCCCTCCACTTT.

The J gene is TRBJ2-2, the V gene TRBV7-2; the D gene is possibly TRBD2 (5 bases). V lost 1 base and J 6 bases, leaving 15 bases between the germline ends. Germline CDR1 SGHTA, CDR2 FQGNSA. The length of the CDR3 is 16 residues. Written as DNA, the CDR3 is TGTGCCAGCAGCTTAGACGGGATCTCGACTGCCGGGGAGCTGTTTTTT. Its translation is CASSLDGISTAGELFF.

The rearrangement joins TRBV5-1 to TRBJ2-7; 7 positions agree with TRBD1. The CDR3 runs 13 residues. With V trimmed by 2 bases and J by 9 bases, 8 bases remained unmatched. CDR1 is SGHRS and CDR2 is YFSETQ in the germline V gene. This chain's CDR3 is CASSLYRDSMQYF. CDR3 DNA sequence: TGCGCCAGCAGCTTATATCGGGACAGCATGCAGTACTTC. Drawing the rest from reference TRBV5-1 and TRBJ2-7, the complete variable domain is KAGVTQTPRYLIKTRGQQVTLSCSPISGHRSVSWYQQTPGQGLQFLFEYFSETQRNKGNFPGRFSGRQFSNSRSEMNVSTLELGDSALYLCASSLYRDSMQYFGPGTRLTVT.

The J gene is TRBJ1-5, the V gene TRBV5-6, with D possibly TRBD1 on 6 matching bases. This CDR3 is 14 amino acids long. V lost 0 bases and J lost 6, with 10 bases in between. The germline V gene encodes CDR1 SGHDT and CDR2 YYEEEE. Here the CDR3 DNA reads TGTGCCAGCAGCTTGGACGGGACATCTCAGCCCCAGCATTTT. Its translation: CASSLDGTSQPQHF.

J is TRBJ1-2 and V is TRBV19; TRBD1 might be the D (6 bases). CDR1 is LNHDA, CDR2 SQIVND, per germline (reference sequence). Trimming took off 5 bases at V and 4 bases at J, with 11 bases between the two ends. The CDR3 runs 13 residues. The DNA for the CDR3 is TGTGCCAGTAGTTGGACAGCCATCTATGGCTACACCTTC. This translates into CASSWTAIYGYTF. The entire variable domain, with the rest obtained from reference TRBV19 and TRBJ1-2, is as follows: DGGITQSPKYLFRKEGQNVTLSCEQNLNHDAMYWYRQDPGQGLRLIYYSQIVNDFQKGDIAEGYSVSREKKESFPLTVTSAQKNPTAFYLCASSWTAIYGYTFGSGTRLTVV.

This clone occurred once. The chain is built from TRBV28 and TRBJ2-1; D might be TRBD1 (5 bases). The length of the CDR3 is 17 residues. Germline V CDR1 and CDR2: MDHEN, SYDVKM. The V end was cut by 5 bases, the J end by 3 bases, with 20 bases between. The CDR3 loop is CASSTSSGNLNYNEQFF. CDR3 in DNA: TGTGCCAGCAGTACCTCCTCAGGGAACTTAAACTACAATGAGCAGTTCTTC. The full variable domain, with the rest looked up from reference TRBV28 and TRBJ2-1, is DVKVTQSSRYLVKRTGEKVFLECVQDMDHENMFWYRQDPGLGLRLIYFSYDVKMKEKGDIPEGYSVSREKKERFSLILESASTNQTSMYLCASSTSSGNLNYNEQFFGPGTRLTVL.

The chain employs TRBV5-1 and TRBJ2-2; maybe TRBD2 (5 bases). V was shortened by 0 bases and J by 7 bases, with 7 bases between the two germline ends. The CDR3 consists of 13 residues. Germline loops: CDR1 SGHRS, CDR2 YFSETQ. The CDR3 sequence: CASSLGGHGELFF. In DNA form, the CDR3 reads TGCGCCAGCAGCTTGGGAGGGCACGGGGAGCTGTTTTTT. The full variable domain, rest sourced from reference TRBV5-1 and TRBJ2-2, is KAGVTQTPRYLIKTRGQQVTLSCSPISGHRSVSWYQQTPGQGLQFLFEYFSETQRNKGNFPGRFSGRQFSNSRSEMNVSTLELGDSALYLCASSLGGHGELFFGEGSRLTVL.

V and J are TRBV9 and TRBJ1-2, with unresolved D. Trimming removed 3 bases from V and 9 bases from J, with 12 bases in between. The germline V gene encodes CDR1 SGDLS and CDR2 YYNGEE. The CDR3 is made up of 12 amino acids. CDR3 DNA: TGTGCCAGCAGCGCGCCCGGGGTTAGCTACACCTTC. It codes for CASSAPGVSYTF.

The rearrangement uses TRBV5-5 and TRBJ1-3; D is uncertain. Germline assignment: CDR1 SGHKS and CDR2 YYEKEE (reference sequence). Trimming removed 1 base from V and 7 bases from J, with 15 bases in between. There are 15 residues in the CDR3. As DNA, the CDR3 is TGTGCCAGCAGCTTGTCCTCGTTAGAAAAGAACACCATATATTTT. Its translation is CASSLSSLEKNTIYF.

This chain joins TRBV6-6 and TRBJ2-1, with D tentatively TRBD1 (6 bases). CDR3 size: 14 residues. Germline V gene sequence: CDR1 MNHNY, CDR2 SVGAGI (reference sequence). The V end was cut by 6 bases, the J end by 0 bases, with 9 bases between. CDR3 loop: CASSTGSSYNEQFF. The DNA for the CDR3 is TGTGCCAGCAGCACAGGGAGCTCCTACAATGAGCAGTTCTTC.

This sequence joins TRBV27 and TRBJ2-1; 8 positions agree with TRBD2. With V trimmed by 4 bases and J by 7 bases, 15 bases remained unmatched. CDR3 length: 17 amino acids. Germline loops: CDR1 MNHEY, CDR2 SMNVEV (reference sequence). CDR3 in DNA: TGTGCCAGCAGTTCACGGCCGGGACTAGGGGGACGGAATGAGCAGTTCTTC. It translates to CASSSRPGLGGRNEQFF.

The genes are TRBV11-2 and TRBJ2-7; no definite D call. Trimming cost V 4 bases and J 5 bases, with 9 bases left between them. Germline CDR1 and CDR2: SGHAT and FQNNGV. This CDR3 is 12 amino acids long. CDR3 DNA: TGTGCCAGCAGCTCCGGGTGGGACGAGCAGTACTTC. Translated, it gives CASSSGWDEQYF.

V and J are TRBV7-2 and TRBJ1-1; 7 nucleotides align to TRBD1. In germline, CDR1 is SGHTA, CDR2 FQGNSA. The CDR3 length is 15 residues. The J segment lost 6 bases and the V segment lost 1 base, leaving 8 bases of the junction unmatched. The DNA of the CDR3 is TGTGCCAGCAGCTTAGACAGGGGTGGGTGGGCTGAAGCTTTCTTT. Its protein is CASSLDRGGWAEAFF.

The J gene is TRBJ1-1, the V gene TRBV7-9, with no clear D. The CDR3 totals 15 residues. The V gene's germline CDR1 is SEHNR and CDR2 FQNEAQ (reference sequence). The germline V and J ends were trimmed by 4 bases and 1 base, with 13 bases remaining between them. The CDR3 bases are TGTGCCAGCAGCTCTCATGAGGGCGAGAACACTGAAGCTTTCTTT. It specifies CASSSHEGENTEAFF.

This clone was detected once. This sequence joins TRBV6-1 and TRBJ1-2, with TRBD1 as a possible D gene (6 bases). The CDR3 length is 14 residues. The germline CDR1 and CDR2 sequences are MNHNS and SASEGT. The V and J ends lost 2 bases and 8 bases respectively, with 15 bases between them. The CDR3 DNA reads TGTGCCAGCAGTGAAATGGCTACAGGGACCGGCTACACCTTC. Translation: CASSEMATGTGYTF.

The CDR3 here is CSVELIYGQDRTEDPGQENNEQFF. The CDR3 nucleotides are TGCAGCGTTGAACTCATTTATGGCCAAGACAGAACCGAGGACCCGGGACAGGAAAACAATGAGCAGTTCTTC. This rearrangement joins TRBV29-1 to TRBJ2-1; TRBD1 aligns across 8 bases. The V gene end was trimmed by 2 bases and the J gene end by 5 bases; junction bases not matched to a gene: 35. Germline lookup yields CDR1 SQVTM and CDR2 ANQGSEA. The CDR3 sequence is 24 residues long.

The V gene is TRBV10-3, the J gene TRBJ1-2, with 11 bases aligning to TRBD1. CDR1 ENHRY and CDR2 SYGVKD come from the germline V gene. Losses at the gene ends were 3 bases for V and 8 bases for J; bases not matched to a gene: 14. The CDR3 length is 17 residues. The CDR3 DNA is TGTGCCATCAGTGAAGGGCCGGGACAGGGGGGAAAAGGAGGCTACACCTTC. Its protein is CAISEGPGQGGKGGYTF.

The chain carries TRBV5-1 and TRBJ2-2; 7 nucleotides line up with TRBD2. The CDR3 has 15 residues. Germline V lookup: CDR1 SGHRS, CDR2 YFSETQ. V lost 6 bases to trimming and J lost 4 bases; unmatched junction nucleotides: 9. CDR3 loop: CASTLPPGGTGELFF. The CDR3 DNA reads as TGCGCCAGCACCTTACCCCCGGGGGGCACCGGGGAGCTGTTTTTT.

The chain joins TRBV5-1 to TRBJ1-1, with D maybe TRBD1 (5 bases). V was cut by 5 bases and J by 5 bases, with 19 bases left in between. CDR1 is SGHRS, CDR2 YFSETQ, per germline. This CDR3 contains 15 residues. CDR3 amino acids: CASSHGAPGGTEAFF. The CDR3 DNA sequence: TGCGCCAGCAGTCACGGGGCGCCCGGGGGTACTGAAGCTTTCTTT.

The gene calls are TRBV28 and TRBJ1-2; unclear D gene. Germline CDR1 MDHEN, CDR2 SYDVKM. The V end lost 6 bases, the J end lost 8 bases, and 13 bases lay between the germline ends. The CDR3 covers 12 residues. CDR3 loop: CASRAPTGGYTF. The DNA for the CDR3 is TGTGCCAGCAGAGCTCCCACCGGGGGCTACACCTTC.

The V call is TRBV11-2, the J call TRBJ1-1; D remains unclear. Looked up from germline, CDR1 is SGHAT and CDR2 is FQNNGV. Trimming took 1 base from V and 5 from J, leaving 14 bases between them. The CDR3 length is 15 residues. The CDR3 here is CASSLVALPRTEAFF. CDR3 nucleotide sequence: TGTGCCAGCAGCTTAGTGGCCCTACCCAGGACTGAAGCTTTCTTT.

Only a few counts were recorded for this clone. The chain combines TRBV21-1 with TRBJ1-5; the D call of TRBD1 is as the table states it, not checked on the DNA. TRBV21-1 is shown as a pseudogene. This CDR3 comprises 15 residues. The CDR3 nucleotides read TGTGCCAGCAGCAAAGTTGATGCAGAAGATCAGCCCCAGCATTTT. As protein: CASSKVDAEDQPQHF.

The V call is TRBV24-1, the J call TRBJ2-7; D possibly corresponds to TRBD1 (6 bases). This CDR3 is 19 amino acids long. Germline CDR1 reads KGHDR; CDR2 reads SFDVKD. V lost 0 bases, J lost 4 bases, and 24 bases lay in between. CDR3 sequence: CATSDLLVRDEDSQYEQYF. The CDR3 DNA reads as TGTGCCACCAGTGATTTGTTGGTTAGGGATGAGGACAGTCAGTACGAGCAGTACTTC.

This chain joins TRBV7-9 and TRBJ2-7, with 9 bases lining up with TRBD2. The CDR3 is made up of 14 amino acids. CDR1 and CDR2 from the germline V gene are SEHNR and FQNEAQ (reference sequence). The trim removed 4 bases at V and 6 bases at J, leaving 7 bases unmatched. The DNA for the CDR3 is TGTGCCAGCAGCTCGCCGGGACTAGCTTTCGAGCAGTACTTC. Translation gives CASSSPGLAFEQYF.

The CDR3 spells CASSRDFEQFF. The CDR3 DNA sequence: TGTGCCAGCAGCCGGGACTTTGAGCAGTTCTTC. This sequence joins TRBV6-5 and TRBJ2-1, with D perhaps matching TRBD2 (6 bases). CDR3 length: 11 amino acids. Germline CDR1 MNHEY, CDR2 SVGAGI. Trimming cost V 6 bases and J 9 bases, with 9 bases left between them.

The DNA for the CDR3 is TGCGCCAGCAGCCAAGATCCACTAGCGGGAGCCCACGAGCAGTACTTC. Protein sequence: CASSQDPLAGAHEQYF. This chain uses TRBV4-1 with TRBJ2-7, with TRBD2 identical over 11 bases. Germline CDR1 reads MGHRA; CDR2 reads YSYEKL. Trimming removed 0 bases from V and 5 bases from J; junction bases left unmatched: 6. The CDR3 runs 16 residues.

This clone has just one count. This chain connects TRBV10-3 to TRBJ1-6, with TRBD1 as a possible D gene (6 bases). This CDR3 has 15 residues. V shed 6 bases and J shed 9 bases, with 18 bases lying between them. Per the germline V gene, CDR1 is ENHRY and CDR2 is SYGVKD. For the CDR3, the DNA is TGTGCCATCAGCGCAACAGGGAGAGAGAGTTCACCCCTCCACTTT. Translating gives CAISATGRESSPLHF.